The 19 T cell receptor beta chains below were found in one sample sequenced in a study of cytomegalovirus exposure and HLA in healthy donors. Primers for the PCR totalled 60 Vbeta and 13 Jbeta. This table comes from immunoSEQ multiplex PCR, and its TCRdb copy is limited to in-frame clones, with some not included. The data contain roughly 150,000 clones, 85% of them singletons. Sequenced: PBMCs. These receptors all stem from a boy aged 2-15 years in good health and CMV-seronegative.

In the case of this clone: One end of the junction varies from germline; a read error may be responsible. This chain joins TRBV2 and TRBJ1-1, with 7 bases identical to TRBD1. Looked up from germline, CDR1 is SNHLY and CDR2 is FYNNEI. This CDR3 is 15 amino acids long. DNA for the CDR3: TGTGCCGGCAGTCCTAGGACAGGAGTGAACACTGAAGCTTTCTTT. Translation: CAGSPRTGVNTEAFF.

This clone is a singleton in its sample. Other DNA sequences of this sample code for an identical CDR3. The chain is built from TRBV6-1 and TRBJ1-1, with 9 bases identical to TRBD1. Germline V gene sequence: CDR1 MNHNS, CDR2 SASEGT. After removal of 2 bases from V and 6 bases from J, the junction contained 10 bases not matched to a gene. The CDR3 spans 16 residues. This chain's CDR3 is CASSERDRERGPEAFF. CDR3 nucleotide sequence: TGTGCCAGCAGTGAAAGGGACAGGGAAAGAGGGCCTGAAGCTTTCTTT.

The chain joins TRBV9 to TRBJ2-6; TRBD2 is a possible D gene (6 bases). This CDR3 region has 18 residues. Germline V gives CDR1 SGDLS, CDR2 YYNGEE. V lost 0 bases to trimming and J lost 0 bases, with 13 bases between them. The CDR3 sequence: CASSVATGTSSGANVLTF. DNA of the CDR3: TGTGCCAGCAGCGTAGCTACTGGGACTTCCTCTGGGGCCAACGTCCTGACTTTC.

This clone was observed a single time. In DNA, the CDR3 is TGCGCCAGCAGCACGACCTTGGGGCGTAGTGAAAAACTGTTTTTT. It is translated as CASSTTLGRSEKLFF. The V gene is TRBV5-1, the J gene TRBJ1-4, with TRBD1 as a possible D gene (5 bases). Trimming shortened V by 4 bases and J by 7 bases, and 17 bases separated the two germline ends. This CDR3 contains 15 residues. Per germline, CDR1 SGHRS and CDR2 YFSETQ.

The chain couples TRBV4-1 to TRBJ1-2, with no clear D. V lost 1 base and J 0 bases, leaving 6 bases between the germline ends. Germline CDR1 reads MGHRA; CDR2 reads YSYEKL. The CDR3 is 14 residues long. The CDR3 coding sequence is TGCGCCAGCAGCCAAGGCAGGACTAACTATGGCTACACCTTC. It translates to CASSQGRTNYGYTF.

The chain employs TRBV11-2 and TRBJ1-5, with D possibly matching TRBD1 (5 bases). Trimming removed 5 bases from V and 4 bases from J, with 12 bases in between. The CDR3 contains 14 residues. CDR1 and CDR2 (germline): SGHAT, FQNNGV. CDR3 protein: CASSRGKTNQPQHF. The CDR3 DNA reads as TGTGCCAGCAGCCGGGGGAAAACTAATCAGCCCCAGCATTTT. Combining the CDR3 with reference TRBV11-2 and TRBJ1-5 gives the whole variable domain EAGVAQSPRYKIIEKRQSVAFWCNPISGHATLYWYQQILGQGPKLLIQFQNNGVVDDSQLPKDRFSAERLKGVDSTLKIQPAKLEDSAVYLCASSRGKTNQPQHFGDGTRLSIL.

The chain has TRBV12-5 and TRBJ2-1; 7 bases map to TRBD1. V lost 4 bases, J lost 3 bases, and 3 bases stayed unmatched. The CDR3 contains 14 residues. In germline, CDR1 is LGHNT, CDR2 FRNRAP. DNA for the CDR3: TGTGCTAGTGGTTCGGGACAGAACTACAATGAGCAGTTCTTC. It is translated as CASGSGQNYNEQFF.

The rearrangement joins TRBV9 to TRBJ2-5; D perhaps matches TRBD2 (5 bases). Germline V gives CDR1 SGDLS, CDR2 YYNGEE. This CDR3 region has 15 residues. Trimming removed 0 bases from V and 5 bases from J, with 14 bases in between. CDR3 sequence reads: CASSVASRSVETQYF. In DNA form, the CDR3 reads TGTGCCAGCAGCGTAGCCAGTCGTAGCGTGGAGACCCAGTACTTC.

The V call is TRBV7-9, the J call TRBJ2-1; TRBD2 matches at 10 bases. CDR1 is SEHNR and CDR2 is FQNEAQ in the germline V gene (reference sequence). V trimming: 3 bases; J trimming: 5 bases; junction bases outside the gene matches: 7. CDR3 size: 16 residues. CDR3 region: CASSLGGLAEHNEQFF. CDR3 DNA sequence: TGTGCCAGCAGCTTGGGTGGACTAGCGGAACACAATGAGCAGTTCTTC.

In this sample, this clone turned up once. This chain links TRBV16 with TRBJ1-2, with 10 bases lining up with TRBD1. V shed 5 bases and J 6 bases; nucleotides not matched to a gene: 9. CDR1 and CDR2 (germline): KGHSY, FQNENV. This CDR3 region has 15 residues. The CDR3 sequence: CASSSPGQGFDGYTF. As DNA, the CDR3 is TGTGCCAGCAGCTCACCGGGACAGGGGTTCGATGGCTACACCTTC. Using reference TRBV16 and TRBJ1-2 for the parts outside the CDR3, the full variable domain is GEEVAQTPKHLVRGEGQKAKLYCAPIKGHSYVFWYQQVLKNEFKFLISFQNENVFDETGMPKERFSAKCLPNSPCSLEIQATKLEDSAVYFCASSSPGQGFDGYTFGSGTRLTVV.

A word on this clone: At one end the junction does not follow the germline gene, possibly because of a read error. This chain connects TRBV7-9 to TRBJ1-4; tentatively, D is TRBD1 (6 bases). Germline V gene lookup returns CDR1 SEHNR and CDR2 FQNEAQ (reference sequence). The CDR3 is 18 amino acids. CDR3 in DNA: TGTTCCAGCAGCCTCACGGCAAACAGGGCGGCAACTAATGAAAAACTGTTTTTT. Protein: CSSSLTANRAATNEKLFF.

CDR3 sequence: CAISGTSGNEQYF. In nucleotides, the CDR3 is TGTGCCATCAGTGGGACTAGCGGGAACGAGCAGTACTTC. The J gene is TRBJ2-7, the V gene TRBV10-3; 12 bases agree with TRBD2. V trimming: 4 bases; J trimming: 5 bases; junction bases outside the gene matches: 0. The CDR3 has 13 residues. Germline V CDR1 and CDR2: ENHRY, SYGVKD.

This clone has more than one count but fewer than ten. The chain carries TRBV10-3 and TRBJ2-1; D might be TRBD1 (5 bases). The CDR3 contains 13 residues. Trimming left V 10 bases short and J 6 bases short, with 16 bases between. Looked up from germline, CDR1 is ENHRY and CDR2 is SYGVKD. The CDR3, as DNA: TGTGCCACCGAAGGGGCTATCTCCAATGAGCAGTTCTTC. Amino acid sequence: CATEGAISNEQFF.

The CDR3 is CASSLESGRAYEQYF. The CDR3 DNA is TGTGCCAGCAGCTTGGAGAGCGGGAGGGCCTACGAGCAGTACTTC. The chain is built from TRBV5-4 and TRBJ2-7; TRBD2 aligns across 10 bases. In germline, CDR1 is SGHNT, CDR2 YYREEE (reference sequence). Trimming cost V 0 bases and J 2 bases; bases outside gene matches: 2. The CDR3 is 15 amino acids.

This chain links TRBV19 with TRBJ1-4, with D possibly TRBD1 on 5 matching bases. Germline CDR1 and CDR2: LNHDA and SQIVND (reference sequence). V lost 3 bases, J lost 7 bases, and 15 bases lay in between. The length of the CDR3 is 15 residues. The CDR3 DNA reads TGTGCCAGTAGTATTGGGGGGGGATTCGTTGAAAAACTGTTTTTT. It codes for CASSIGGGFVEKLFF.

This clone appeared once. The chain recombines TRBV18 with TRBJ2-5; maybe TRBD1 (6 bases). V lost 0 bases to trimming and J lost 4 bases, with 9 bases between them. CDR3 length equals 14 residues. Germline values: CDR1 KGHSH, CDR2 LQKENI. The CDR3 DNA is TGTGCCAGCTCACCACCCAGGGGTGGAGAGACCCAGTACTTC. This encodes CASSPPRGGETQYF.

This chain connects TRBV5-6 to TRBJ2-2; D is perhaps TRBD2 (5 bases). The V end was cut by 2 bases, the J end by 6 bases, with 20 bases between. Germline V gene lookup returns CDR1 SGHDT and CDR2 YYEEEE. This CDR3 is built from 17 residues. The DNA for the CDR3 is TGTGCCAGCAGCTTAACATTAGCGACCCGGAGGTCCGGGGAGCTGTTTTTT. It yields the protein CASSLTLATRRSGELFF.

The chain has TRBV9 and TRBJ2-2; a possible D gene is TRBD2 (5 bases). V dropped 3 bases and J dropped 5 bases, with 17 bases sitting between them. Germline loops: CDR1 SGDLS, CDR2 YYNGEE. This CDR3 comprises 16 residues. CDR3 DNA sequence: TGTGCCAGCAGCGAACATCGGCTGAGGGCTACCGGGGAGCTGTTTTTT. Residues: CASSEHRLRATGELFF.

This chain connects TRBV6-1 to TRBJ1-2; 7 bases align to TRBD1. Germline lookup yields CDR1 MNHNS and CDR2 SASEGT. The CDR3 is 17 residues long. V was pared by 0 bases and J by 2 bases, with 9 bases of the junction left unmatched. CDR3 DNA sequence: TGTGCCAGCAGTGAAGCTCGAGGGGACAGAGTGAACTATGGCTACACCTTC. It translates to CASSEARGDRVNYGYTF.